This T cell receptor (beta chain) is from a study of identical twins. A single record per CDR3 protein comes from TCRdb applying MiXCR to the 5' RACE reads. The sample holds hundreds of thousands of distinct CDR3 sequences, roughly 20% seen once. CDR3 length: 17 amino acids. Germline V gives CDR1 SGHDT, CDR2 YYEEEE. V lost 4 bases to trimming and J lost 0 bases, with 14 bases between them. Points from the study as a whole: Invariant T cells like MAIT and iNKT could partly confound the zero-insertion analyses.

This clonotype has only one observation. Its antigen is currently unknown. The same data also contributed to another study, on T cells expressing NK-cell markers. That report notes: All TCR beta repertoires analysed originated from sorted CD3+CD56+NKG2C+, CD3+CD56+NKG2C- and CD3+CD56-NKG2C+ T cells. Four of the donors also had these clonotypes leading their CD3+CD56-NKG2C+ fraction.

This clonotype was sampled from a woman between 18 and 29 years old in good health. This rearrangement joins TRBV5-6 to TRBJ2-6; TRBD1 might be the D (6 bases). Source material: PBMCs. The CDR3 DNA sequence: TGTGCCAGCAGCAGGGACGACAGGATCTCTGGGGCCAACGTCCTGACTTTC. Amino acids: CASSRDDRISGANVLTF.